This T cell receptor (beta chain) was profiled in a study of control samples from healthy donors and cancer patients (TCRdb year 2020). Deletion took 4 bases off V and 1 base off J, with a span of 13 bases between the germline ends. There are 15 amino acids in the CDR3, from cysteine to phenylalanine inclusive. CDR3 DNA only is kept here, 45 bases in frame from base 1. From a lookup of the germline V gene, CDR1 and CDR2 are ENHRY and SYGVKD. Concerning this clone itself: Its antigen is still unknown. It has no much larger one-base neighbor in the sample; base qualities were not kept.

Libraries came from the immunoSEQ multiplex PCR assay. This is the immuneACCESS table as TCRdb keeps it, with only in-frame sequences that have V and J called. A part of the clones is gone; compared with another copy, unresolved V genes explain less than half, and the rest is unexplained. In all, the sample holds roughly 120,000 clones, and about 83% of those were seen once. Around an eighth of the sample goes to the ten largest clones. The clonotype was recovered from a man aged 25 to 45 in good health. Specimen: blood. The V gene is TRBV10-3 and the J gene is TRBJ2-5, with a tentative D gene TRBD2 over 6 matching bases. The CDR3 protein: CAISAGLETQETQYF. The nucleotides are TGTGCCATCAGTGCGGGACTGGAAACCCAAGAGACCCAGTACTTC.